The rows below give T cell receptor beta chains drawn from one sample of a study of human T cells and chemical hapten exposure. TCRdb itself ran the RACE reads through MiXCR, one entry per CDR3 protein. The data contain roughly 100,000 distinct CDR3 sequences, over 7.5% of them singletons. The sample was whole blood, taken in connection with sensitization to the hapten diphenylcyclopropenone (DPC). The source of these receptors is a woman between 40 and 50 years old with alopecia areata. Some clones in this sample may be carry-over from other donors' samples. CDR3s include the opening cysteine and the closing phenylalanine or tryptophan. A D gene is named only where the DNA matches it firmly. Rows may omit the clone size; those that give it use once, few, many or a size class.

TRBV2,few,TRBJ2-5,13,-,CASRSDGVETQYF,TGTGCCAGCAGATCCGACGGCGTTGAGACCCAGTACTTC
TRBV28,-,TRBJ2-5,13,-,CASRLGTPQTQYF,TGTGCCAGCAGGCTCGGGACACCACAGACCCAGTACTTC
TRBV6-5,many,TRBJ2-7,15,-,CASSYSFTGAYEQYF,TGTGCCAGCAGTTACTCTTTTACGGGGGCCTACGAGCAGTACTTC
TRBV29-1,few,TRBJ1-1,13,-,CSAPRGGGTEAFF,TGCAGCGCCCCAAGGGGCGGGGGCACTGAAGCTTTCTTT
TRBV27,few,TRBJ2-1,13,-,CASHGKNTNEQFF,TGTGCCAGCCACGGGAAGAATACCAATGAGCAGTTCTTC
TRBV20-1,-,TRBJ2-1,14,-,CSASIQRHYNEQFF,TGCAGTGCTAGCATCCAGCGGCACTACAATGAGCAGTTCTTC
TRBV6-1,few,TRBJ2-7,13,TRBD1,CASSAYRGGEQYF,TGTGCCAGCAGCGCTTACAGGGGCGGCGAGCAGTACTTC
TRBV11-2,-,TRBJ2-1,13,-,CASSLGAANEQFF,TGTGCCAGCAGCTTAGGAGCGGCGAATGAGCAGTTCTTC
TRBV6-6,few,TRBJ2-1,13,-,CASSFRIYNEQFF,TGTGCCAGCAGTTTCAGGATCTACAATGAGCAGTTCTTC
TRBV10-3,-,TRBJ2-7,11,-,CAISDLNEQYF,TGTGCCATCAGTGATTTGAACGAGCAGTACTTC
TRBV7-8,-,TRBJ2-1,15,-,CASSFDGIPYNEQFF,TGTGCCAGCAGCTTTGACGGGATTCCCTACAATGAGCAGTTCTTC
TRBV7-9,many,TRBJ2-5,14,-,CASSLMGGEETQYF,TGTGCCAGCAGCTTAATGGGCGGAGAAGAGACCCAGTACTTC
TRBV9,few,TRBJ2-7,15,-,CASSVGLSGSYEQYF,TGTGCCAGCAGCGTAGGACTCTCCGGCTCCTACGAGCAGTACTTC
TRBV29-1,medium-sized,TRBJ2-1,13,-,CSVDLGSGIEQFF,TGCAGCGTTGATTTGGGCAGCGGCATTGAGCAGTTCTTC
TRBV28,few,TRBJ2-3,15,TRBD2,CASSQAGRATDTQYF,TGTGCCAGCAGCCAAGCGGGAAGAGCCACAGATACGCAGTATTTT
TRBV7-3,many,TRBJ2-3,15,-,CASSFRSRSTDTQYF,TGTGCCAGCAGCTTTAGGAGCAGGAGCACAGATACGCAGTATTTT